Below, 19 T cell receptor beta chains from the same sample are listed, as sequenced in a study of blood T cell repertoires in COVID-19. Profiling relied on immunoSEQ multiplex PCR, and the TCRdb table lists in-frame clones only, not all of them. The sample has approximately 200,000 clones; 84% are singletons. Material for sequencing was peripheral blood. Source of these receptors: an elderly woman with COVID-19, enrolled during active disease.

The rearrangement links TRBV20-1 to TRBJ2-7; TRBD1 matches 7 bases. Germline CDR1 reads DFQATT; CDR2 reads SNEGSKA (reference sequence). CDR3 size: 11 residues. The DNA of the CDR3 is TGCAGAGTCGGACAGGTCAACGAGCAGTACTTC. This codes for CRVGQVNEQYF.

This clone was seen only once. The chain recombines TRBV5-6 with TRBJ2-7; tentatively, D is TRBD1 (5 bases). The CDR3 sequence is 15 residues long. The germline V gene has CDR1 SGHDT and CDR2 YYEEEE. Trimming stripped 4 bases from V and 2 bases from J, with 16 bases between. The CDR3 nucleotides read TGTGCCAGCAGCGGGGCTACTTTCCCCCCCTACGAGCAGTACGTC. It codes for CASSGATFPPYEQYV.

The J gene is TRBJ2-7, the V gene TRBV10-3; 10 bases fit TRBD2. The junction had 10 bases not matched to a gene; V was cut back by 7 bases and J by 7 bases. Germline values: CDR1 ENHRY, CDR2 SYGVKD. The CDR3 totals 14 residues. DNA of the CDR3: TGTGCCATCATACAGCGGGGGGGCATAGGGGAGCAGTACGTC. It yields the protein CAIIQRGGIGEQYV.

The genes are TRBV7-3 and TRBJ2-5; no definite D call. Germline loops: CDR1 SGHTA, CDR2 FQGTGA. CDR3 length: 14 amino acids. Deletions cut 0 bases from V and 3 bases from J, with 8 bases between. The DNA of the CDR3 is TGTGCCAGCAGCTTAACCGGGTCAGAAGAGACCCAGTACTTC. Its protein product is CASSLTGSEETQYF.

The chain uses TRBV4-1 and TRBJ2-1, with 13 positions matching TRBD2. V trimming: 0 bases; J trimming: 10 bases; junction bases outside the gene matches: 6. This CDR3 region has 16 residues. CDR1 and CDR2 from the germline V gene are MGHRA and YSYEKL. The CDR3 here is CASSQELAGGREEQFF. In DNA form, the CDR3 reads TGCGCCAGCAGCCAAGAACTAGCGGGGGGGCGAGAAGAGCAGTTCTTC.

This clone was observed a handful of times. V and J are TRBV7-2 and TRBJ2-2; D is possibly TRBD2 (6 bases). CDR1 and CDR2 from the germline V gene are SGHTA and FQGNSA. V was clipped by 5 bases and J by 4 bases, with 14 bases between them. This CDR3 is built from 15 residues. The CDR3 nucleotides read TGTGCCAGCAGCGCCAGCGTCGGGGGCACCGGGGAGCTGTTTTTT. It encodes CASSASVGGTGELFF.

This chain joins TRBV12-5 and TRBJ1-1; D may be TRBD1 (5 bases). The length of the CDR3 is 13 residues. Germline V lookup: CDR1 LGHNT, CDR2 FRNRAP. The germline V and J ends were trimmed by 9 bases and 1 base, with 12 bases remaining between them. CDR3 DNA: TGTGCTAGCGGGGAGGGGAGGAACACTGAAGCTTTCTTT. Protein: CASGEGRNTEAFF.

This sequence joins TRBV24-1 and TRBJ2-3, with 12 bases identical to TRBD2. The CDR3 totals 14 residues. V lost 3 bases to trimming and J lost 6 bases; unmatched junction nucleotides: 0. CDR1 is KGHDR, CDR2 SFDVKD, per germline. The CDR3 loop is CATSDGLAGDTQYF. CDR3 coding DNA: TGTGCCACCAGTGATGGACTAGCGGGGGATACGCAGTATTTT.

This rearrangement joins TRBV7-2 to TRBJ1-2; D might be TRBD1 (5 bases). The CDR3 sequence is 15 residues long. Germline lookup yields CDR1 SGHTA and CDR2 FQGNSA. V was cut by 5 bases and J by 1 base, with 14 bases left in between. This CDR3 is CASSPQGQGNYGYTF. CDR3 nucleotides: TGTGCCAGCAGCCCGCAAGGGCAGGGTAACTATGGCTACACCTTC.

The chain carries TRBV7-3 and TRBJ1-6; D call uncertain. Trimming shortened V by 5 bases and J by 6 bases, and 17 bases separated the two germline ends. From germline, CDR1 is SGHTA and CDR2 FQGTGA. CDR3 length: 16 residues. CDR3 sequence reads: CASSLLEAGSNSPLHF. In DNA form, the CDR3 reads TGTGCCAGCAGCCTTCTGGAGGCCGGGAGTAATTCACCCCTCCACTTT.

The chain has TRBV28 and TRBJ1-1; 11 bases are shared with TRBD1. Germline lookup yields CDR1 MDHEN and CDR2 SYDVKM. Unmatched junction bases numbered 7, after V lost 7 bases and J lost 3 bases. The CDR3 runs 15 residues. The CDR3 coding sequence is TGTGCCAGCAACTCGGGGACAGGGGGATACACTGAAGCTTTCTTT. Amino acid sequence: CASNSGTGGYTEAFF.

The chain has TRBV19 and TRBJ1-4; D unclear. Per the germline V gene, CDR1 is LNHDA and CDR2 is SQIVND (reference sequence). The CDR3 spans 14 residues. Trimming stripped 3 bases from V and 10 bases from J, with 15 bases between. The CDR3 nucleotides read TGTGCCAGTAGTATCACGGGGAGTCGGAGAAAACTGTTTTTT. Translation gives CASSITGSRRKLFF.

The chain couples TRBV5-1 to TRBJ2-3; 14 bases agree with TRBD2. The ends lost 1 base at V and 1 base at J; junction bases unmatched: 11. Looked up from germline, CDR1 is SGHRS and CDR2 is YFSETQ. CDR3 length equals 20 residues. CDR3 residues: CASSLRRTTSGGAGTDTQYF. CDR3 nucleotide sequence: TGCGCCAGCAGCTTGCGCCGAACGACTAGCGGGGGGGCCGGCACAGATACGCAGTATTTT. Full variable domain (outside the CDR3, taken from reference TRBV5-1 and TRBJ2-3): KAGVTQTPRYLIKTRGQQVTLSCSPISGHRSVSWYQQTPGQGLQFLFEYFSETQRNKGNFPGRFSGRQFSNSRSEMNVSTLELGDSALYLCASSLRRTTSGGAGTDTQYFGPGTRLTVL.

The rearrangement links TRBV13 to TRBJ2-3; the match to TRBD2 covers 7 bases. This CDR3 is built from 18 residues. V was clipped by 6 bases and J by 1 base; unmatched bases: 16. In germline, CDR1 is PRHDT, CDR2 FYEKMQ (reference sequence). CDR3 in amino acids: CASRRRAVRSGGTDTQYF. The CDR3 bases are TGTGCCAGCAGGAGAAGAGCTGTACGGAGCGGGGGCACAGATACGCAGTATTTT.

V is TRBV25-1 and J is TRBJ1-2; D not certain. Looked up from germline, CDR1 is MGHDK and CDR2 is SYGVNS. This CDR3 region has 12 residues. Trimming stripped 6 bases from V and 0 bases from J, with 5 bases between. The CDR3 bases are TGTGCCAGCAGCGCGGCTAACTATGGCTACACCTTC. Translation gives CASSAANYGYTF.

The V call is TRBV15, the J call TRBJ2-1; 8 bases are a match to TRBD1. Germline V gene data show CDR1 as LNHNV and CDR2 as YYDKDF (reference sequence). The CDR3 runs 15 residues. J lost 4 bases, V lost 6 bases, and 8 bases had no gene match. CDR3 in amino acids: CATSTRDRPYNEQFF. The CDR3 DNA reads TGTGCCACCAGTACCCGGGACAGGCCTTACAATGAGCAGTTCTTC.

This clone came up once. CDR3: CASSLEGTAYNSPLHF. The CDR3 DNA follows: TGCGCCAGCAGCTTGGAGGGGACAGCTTATAATTCACCCCTCCACTTT. V usage is TRBV5-1 and J usage is TRBJ1-6, with 7 nucleotides matching TRBD1. V was clipped by 0 bases and J by 4 bases; unmatched bases: 4. The CDR3 contains 16 residues. Germline CDR1 SGHRS, CDR2 YFSETQ.

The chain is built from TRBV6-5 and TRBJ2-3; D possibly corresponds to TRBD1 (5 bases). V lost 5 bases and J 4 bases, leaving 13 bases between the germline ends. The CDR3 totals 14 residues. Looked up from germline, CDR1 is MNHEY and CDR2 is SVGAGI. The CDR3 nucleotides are TGTGCCAGCAGTCAGGGAACGGCCCCAGATACGCAGTATTTT. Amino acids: CASSQGTAPDTQYF.

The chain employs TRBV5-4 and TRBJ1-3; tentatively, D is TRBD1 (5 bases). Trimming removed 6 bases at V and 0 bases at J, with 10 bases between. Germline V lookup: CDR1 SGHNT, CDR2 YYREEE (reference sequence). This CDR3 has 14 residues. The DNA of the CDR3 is TGTGCCAGCACCGGGGGGATCTCTGGAAACACCATATATTTT. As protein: CASTGGISGNTIYF.